This T cell receptor (beta chain) was identified in a study of control samples from healthy donors and cancer patients. In germline, CDR1 is DFQATT, CDR2 SNEGSKA (reference sequence). The CDR3 loop spans 17 amino acids. V lost 3 bases, J lost 4 bases, and 24 bases lay in between. Repertoires were generated with immunoSEQ multiplex PCR, while TCRdb's copy carries only in-frame clones and drops some. The profile shows around 250,000 clones, more than 65% of them singletons. This chain links TRBV20-1 with TRBJ2-5; a weak D match, TRBD1 (5 bases). What was sequenced was PBMCs. The TCR sequence derives from a woman in her fifties or sixties with lung cancer. The CDR3 here is CSASGIQLLDRRETQYF. The CDR3 DNA is TGCAGTGCTAGTGGAATCCAACTTTTAGACAGAAGAGAGACCCAGTACTTC.